These 21 T cell receptor beta chains came from one sample sequenced in a study of cytomegalovirus exposure and HLA in healthy donors. The PCR employed 60 Vbeta primers together with 13 Jbeta primers. Sequencing used immunoSEQ multiplex PCR; TCRdb keeps in-frame clones, though not all of them. The sample yields 40,000 to 55,000 clones, over 55% seen once. Material for sequencing was PBMCs. Every receptor here comes from a man aged 60 to 75 in good health and CMV-seropositive.

This clone appeared a few times. This chain uses TRBV10-3 with TRBJ2-7, with D possibly being TRBD2 (6 bases). The CDR3 is 16 amino acids. Deletions cut 4 bases from V and 1 base from J, with 17 bases between. CDR1 and CDR2 from the germline V gene are ENHRY and SYGVKD. The CDR3 reads CAISAATGVLSYEQYF. The CDR3 coding sequence is TGTGCCATCAGTGCCGCCACGGGAGTGTTATCCTACGAGCAGTACTTC.

CDR3 loop: CASSFGGYSGNTIYF. CDR3 in DNA: TGTGCCAGCAGCTTTGGCGGATACTCTGGAAACACCATATATTTT. The chain is built from TRBV5-6 and TRBJ1-3; D uncertain. From germline, CDR1 is SGHDT and CDR2 YYEEEE. The CDR3 has 15 residues. With 2 bases removed from V and 0 bases from J, the gap between germline ends came to 9 bases.

In regard to this clone: Within the sample, other DNA sequences also encode this same CDR3. The chain has TRBV4-2 and TRBJ2-1; TRBD2 matches at 9 bases. The V and J ends lost 4 bases and 4 bases, in that order; junction bases with no gene match: 11. The CDR3 extends over 17 amino acids. Germline CDR1 and CDR2: LGHNA and YNFKEQ. This CDR3 reads CASSPGGGAGGYNEQFF. CDR3 DNA sequence: TGTGCCAGCAGCCCCGGTGGGGGAGCGGGAGGATACAATGAGCAGTTCTTC.

Only a few counts were recorded for this clone. The V call is TRBV10-2, the J call TRBJ2-7; 10 bases agree with TRBD2. V gave up 6 bases and J gave up 4 bases; unmatched junction bases: 6. Germline V lookup: CDR1 WSHSY, CDR2 SAAADI. CDR3 size: 14 residues. The CDR3 sequence is CASRITSGNYEQYF. The CDR3 DNA sequence: TGCGCCAGCAGGATTACTAGCGGGAATTACGAGCAGTACTTC.

This chain links TRBV7-2 with TRBJ1-2; weak D call: TRBD1 (6 bases). Germline lookup yields CDR1 SGHTA and CDR2 FQGNSA. CDR3 length: 14 amino acids. V lost 1 base to trimming and J lost 4 bases, with 10 bases between them. The CDR3 reads CASSLDRVRYGYTF. In nucleotides, the CDR3 is TGTGCCAGCAGCTTAGACAGGGTTCGCTATGGCTACACCTTC. Variable domain in full (rest from reference TRBV7-2 and TRBJ1-2): GAGVSQSPSNKVTEKGKDVELRCDPISGHTALYWYRQSLGQGLEFLIYFQGNSAPDKSGLPSDRFSAERTGGSVSTLTIQRTQQEDSAVYLCASSLDRVRYGYTFGSGTRLTVV.

The V and J genes are TRBV6-1 and TRBJ2-2, with a weak D call TRBD2 (6 bases). Trimming cost V 5 bases and J 0 bases, with 10 bases left between them. Germline V lookup: CDR1 MNHNS, CDR2 SASEGT. The CDR3 extends over 15 amino acids. This CDR3 is CASSRRDTNTGELFF. DNA of the CDR3: TGTGCCAGCAGTAGGCGGGATACGAACACCGGGGAGCTGTTTTTT.

A single count supports this clone. CDR3 nucleotide sequence: TGTGCCAGCAGTCCGGGGGGGAACACTGAAGCTTTCTTT. Translating it yields CASSPGGNTEAFF. The chain uses TRBV6-5 and TRBJ1-1, with D possibly TRBD1 on 5 matching bases. Between the trimmed V and J ends, which lost 5 bases and 1 base, there was a span of 8 bases. Germline values: CDR1 MNHEY, CDR2 SVGAGI. The CDR3 runs 13 residues.

This chain uses TRBV5-4 with TRBJ2-3; 8 bases map to TRBD1. Germline CDR1 and CDR2: SGHNT and YYREEE (reference sequence). The CDR3 extends over 13 amino acids. Germline trimming cut 4 bases from V and 6 bases from J; bases unmatched to any gene: 4. This CDR3 is CASSPQGEDTQYF. CDR3 bases: TGTGCCAGCAGCCCACAGGGGGAGGATACGCAGTATTTT. Full variable domain (outside the CDR3, taken from reference TRBV5-4 and TRBJ2-3): ETGVTQSPTHLIKTRGQQVTLRCSSQSGHNTVSWYQQALGQGPQFIFQYYREEENGRGNFPPRFSGLQFPNYSSELNVNALELDDSALYLCASSPQGEDTQYFGPGTRLTVL.

The chain recombines TRBV28 with TRBJ2-1, with 7 bases that match TRBD2. This CDR3 has 14 residues. V dropped 6 bases and J dropped 7; count of bases not matched to a gene: 9. Germline CDR1 and CDR2: MDHEN and SYDVKM. The CDR3 DNA follows: TGTGCCAGCAGATTAGCGGCGGGGGTAAATGAGCAGTTCTTC. Translating it yields CASRLAAGVNEQFF.

The J gene is TRBJ1-5, the V gene TRBV7-8; 7 bases map to TRBD1. The germline gives CDR1 SGHVS, CDR2 FQNEAQ. J was trimmed by 0 bases and V by 0 bases; bases with no gene match: 5. The CDR3 is 17 residues long. In nucleotides, the CDR3 is TGTGCCAGCAGCTTAGCAGGGACAGACTATAGCAATCAGCCCCAGCATTTT. This codes for CASSLAGTDYSNQPQHF.

Turning to this clone: The same CDR3 arises from other DNA sequences in this sample as well. V is TRBV2 and J is TRBJ2-6, with 9 bases that match TRBD1. Germline loops: CDR1 SNHLY, CDR2 FYNNEI. With V trimmed by 5 bases and J by 4 bases, 15 bases remained unmatched. The CDR3 sequence is 19 residues long. Here the CDR3 DNA reads TGTGCCAGCAGTAAAGATTATCCCGGGACAGGGAACGGGGCCAACGTCCTGACTTTC. Residues: CASSKDYPGTGNGANVLTF.

The chain couples TRBV6-5 to TRBJ1-4; the D gene is possibly TRBD1 (5 bases). The CDR3 runs to 16 residues. V lost 0 bases to trimming and J lost 0 bases, with 8 bases between them. Germline assignment: CDR1 MNHEY and CDR2 SVGAGI. CDR3 residues: CASSYSTAATNEKLFF. DNA of the CDR3: TGTGCCAGCAGTTACTCGACAGCTGCAACTAATGAAAAACTGTTTTTT.

The rearrangement links TRBV28 to TRBJ1-2, with TRBD1 identical over 7 bases. The CDR3 is 16 amino acids. Per the germline V gene, CDR1 is MDHEN and CDR2 is SYDVKM. V lost 8 bases to trimming and J lost 5 bases; unmatched junction nucleotides: 17. The CDR3 loop reads CASYPLARDRFYGYTF. CDR3 DNA sequence: TGTGCCAGCTACCCCCTAGCCCGGGACAGATTTTATGGCTACACCTTC.

This clone was seen only a few times. The J gene is TRBJ2-1, the V gene TRBV4-3, with D possibly TRBD2 on 5 matching bases. There are 13 residues in the CDR3. Germline values: CDR1 LGHNA, CDR2 YSLEER. The germline V and J ends were trimmed by 3 bases and 3 bases, with 6 bases remaining between them. The CDR3 sequence: CASSQEVYNEQFF. CDR3 nucleotides: TGCGCCAGCAGCCAGGAGGTCTACAATGAGCAGTTCTTC.

V usage is TRBV15 and J usage is TRBJ2-5; TRBD1 matches at 7 bases. V lost 0 bases, J lost 3 bases, and 4 bases stayed unmatched. This CDR3 comprises 15 residues. CDR1 and CDR2 (germline): LNHNV, YYDKDF (reference sequence). Here the CDR3 DNA reads TGTGCCACCAGCAGAGATGTAGGGGGCGAAGAGACCCAGTACTTC. It yields the protein CATSRDVGGEETQYF. The variable domain in full, completed from reference TRBV15 and TRBJ2-5, reads DAMVIQNPRYQVTQFGKPVTLSCSQTLNHNVMYWYQQKSSQAPKLLFHYYDKDFNNEADTPDNFQSRRPNTSFCFLDIRSPGLGDTAMYLCATSRDVGGEETQYFGPGTRLLVL.

V gene TRBV5-1 combines with J gene TRBJ2-5; TRBD2 matches 7 bases. The CDR3 is 13 amino acids. Unmatched junction bases numbered 4, after V lost 4 bases and J lost 4 bases. CDR1 and CDR2 from the germline V gene are SGHRS and YFSETQ. Here the CDR3 DNA reads TGCGCCAGCAGCCGGGGGAGGGCAGAGACCCAGTACTTC. This encodes CASSRGRAETQYF.

The chain couples TRBV2 to TRBJ2-5, with D uncertain. CDR1 and CDR2 from the germline V gene are SNHLY and FYNNEI. V was shortened by 6 bases and J by 3 bases, with 5 bases between the two germline ends. CDR3 size: 11 residues. The DNA for the CDR3 is TGTGCCAGCAGCGTAAAAGAGACCCAGTACTTC. It is translated as CASSVKETQYF.

The V and J genes are TRBV21-1 and TRBJ1-5; no DNA check was done on the table's D call, TRBD1. TRBV21-1 is labeled a pseudogene. The CDR3 totals 13 residues. The CDR3 coding sequence is TGTGCCAGCAGCCCGCTAAGGGGGCAGCCCCAGCATTTT. Amino acids: CASSPLRGQPQHF.

V usage is TRBV2 and J usage is TRBJ1-2, with a possible D match to TRBD1 (6 bases). The ends were cut back, 2 bases at V and 2 bases at J, with 9 bases in the middle. Germline-derived CDR1 and CDR2 are SNHLY and FYNNEI. The CDR3 is made up of 14 amino acids. As DNA, the CDR3 is TGTGCCAGCAGTGAAACCAGGGGCAACTATGGCTACACCTTC. Its protein product is CASSETRGNYGYTF. The full variable domain, completed using reference TRBV2 and TRBJ1-2, is EPEVTQTPSHQVTQMGQEVILRCVPISNHLYFYWYRQILGQKVEFLVSFYNNEISEKSEIFDDQFSVERPDGSNFTLKIRSTKLEDSAMYFCASSETRGNYGYTFGSGTRLTVV.

This chain joins TRBV18 and TRBJ2-7; 7 nucleotides align to TRBD2. From germline, CDR1 is KGHSH and CDR2 LQKENI. The CDR3 sequence is 14 residues long. The J segment lost 0 bases and the V segment lost 9 bases, leaving 8 bases of the junction unmatched. CDR3 region: CASTDSGISYEQYF. The CDR3 DNA sequence: TGTGCCAGTACTGACAGCGGGATCTCCTACGAGCAGTACTTC.

The rearrangement joins TRBV29-1 to TRBJ2-3, with D perhaps matching TRBD2 (5 bases). Trimming took 7 bases from V and 0 from J, leaving 14 bases between them. This CDR3 comprises 14 residues. The germline CDR1 and CDR2 sequences are SQVTM and ANQGSEA. The chain's CDR3 is CSALRRGSTDTQYF. The CDR3 DNA is TGCAGCGCCTTACGTAGAGGGAGCACAGATACGCAGTATTTT.